The next 30 T cell receptor beta chains were all read from a single sample in a study of cytomegalovirus exposure and HLA in healthy donors (dated 2017 in TCRdb). Library preparation was by the immunoSEQ multiplex PCR assay. A mixture of 60 forward primers for TCR Vbeta segments and 13 reverse primers for TCR Jbeta segments was used in the multiplex PCR. What TCRdb holds here is the immuneACCESS table cut down to in-frame rearrangements. Part of the clones is not present; checked against another copy, under half of the missing clones reflect an unresolved V gene, and the others are unexplained. This sample gives tens of thousands of clones in total; 75% to 85% of them show up just once. Jointly, the top ten make up about 51% of the sample. The sequenced material came from PBMCs. Source of these receptors: a man aged 45-60 years in good health and CMV-seropositive.

The V call is TRBV28, the J call TRBJ2-2, with 9 bases aligning to TRBD1. The CDR3 consists of 14 residues. V lost 6 bases, J lost 6 bases, and 5 bases stayed unmatched. From germline, CDR1 is MDHEN and CDR2 SYDVKM. This chain's CDR3 is CASRRQGGAGELFF. CDR3 sequence (DNA): TGTGCCAGCAGACGACAGGGGGGCGCCGGGGAGCTGTTTTTT.

This clone came up once. The gene calls are TRBV27 and TRBJ1-5; no reliable D call. The germline V gene has CDR1 MNHEY and CDR2 SMNVEV (reference sequence). V was shortened by 1 base and J by 5 bases, with 6 bases between the two germline ends. This CDR3 region has 13 residues. CDR3 residues: CASSLWAHQPQHF. The CDR3 bases are TGTGCCAGCAGTTTATGGGCCCATCAGCCCCAGCATTTT.

The chain is built from TRBV11-1 and TRBJ1-5; D may be TRBD1 (5 bases). Germline CDR1 and CDR2: SGHAT and FQDESV (reference sequence). V was pared by 4 bases and J by 4 bases, with 5 bases between. This CDR3 has 12 residues. The DNA for the CDR3 is TGTGCCAGCAGCTCAGGGAATCAGCCCCAGCATTTT. Translated, it gives CASSSGNQPQHF.

The J gene is TRBJ1-4, the V gene TRBV27; no clear D gene. Germline V CDR1 and CDR2: MNHEY, SMNVEV (reference sequence). This CDR3 region has 15 residues. Trimming removed 2 bases from V and 12 bases from J, with 19 bases in between. The CDR3 sequence: CASSLEGWSTEELFF. CDR3 in DNA: TGTGCCAGCAGTTTAGAGGGCTGGTCGACGGAAGAACTGTTTTTT.

V usage is TRBV5-1 and J usage is TRBJ1-2; TRBD1 aligns across 9 bases. The CDR3 runs 14 residues. The J segment lost 4 bases and the V segment lost 4 bases, leaving 5 bases of the junction unmatched. The germline V gene encodes CDR1 SGHRS and CDR2 YFSETQ. CDR3 loop: CASSPRTGAYGYTF. CDR3 coding DNA: TGCGCCAGCAGCCCACGGACAGGGGCCTATGGCTACACCTTC. Full variable domain (remainder filled in from reference TRBV5-1 and TRBJ1-2): KAGVTQTPRYLIKTRGQQVTLSCSPISGHRSVSWYQQTPGQGLQFLFEYFSETQRNKGNFPGRFSGRQFSNSRSEMNVSTLELGDSALYLCASSPRTGAYGYTFGSGTRLTVV.

The rearrangement uses TRBV5-1 and TRBJ1-1; 7 positions match TRBD1. V trimming: 4 bases; J trimming: 0 bases; junction bases outside the gene matches: 6. Germline assignment: CDR1 SGHRS and CDR2 YFSETQ. This CDR3 is built from 15 residues. The CDR3 DNA sequence: TGCGCCAGCAGCCTGATGACAGGGCTGAACACTGAAGCTTTCTTT. It yields the protein CASSLMTGLNTEAFF. The complete variable domain, with remaining parts taken from reference TRBV5-1 and TRBJ1-1, reads KAGVTQTPRYLIKTRGQQVTLSCSPISGHRSVSWYQQTPGQGLQFLFEYFSETQRNKGNFPGRFSGRQFSNSRSEMNVSTLELGDSALYLCASSLMTGLNTEAFFGQGTRLTVV.

The V and J genes are TRBV6-6 and TRBJ1-5; D is perhaps TRBD1 (6 bases). Trimming stripped 6 bases from V and 7 bases from J, with 22 bases between. The CDR3 loop spans 16 amino acids. CDR1 MNHNY and CDR2 SVGAGI come from the germline V gene (reference sequence). The CDR3 loop reads CASSTTGTGIGQPQHF. Written as DNA, the CDR3 is TGTGCCAGCAGCACTACGGGAACAGGGATAGGGCAGCCCCAGCATTTT.

This clone was seen once. V and J are TRBV5-5 and TRBJ2-2; 11 bases align to TRBD1. V lost 4 bases to trimming and J lost 4 bases; unmatched junction nucleotides: 6. Germline V gene lookup returns CDR1 SGHKS and CDR2 YYEKEE (reference sequence). This CDR3 has 16 amino acids. CDR3 DNA: TGTGCCAGCAGCCGCGGACAGGGGGCCTTCACCGGGGAGCTGTTTTTT. As protein: CASSRGQGAFTGELFF.

This clone was detected only a few times. This chain connects TRBV6-5 to TRBJ1-2, with D tentatively TRBD1 (5 bases). Germline V CDR1 and CDR2: MNHEY, SVGAGI. Trimming cost V 6 bases and J 7 bases, with 15 bases left between them. This CDR3 contains 13 residues. Written as DNA, the CDR3 is TGTGCCAGCAGGGTAAAGGGGATCGGTGGCTACACCTTC. Protein sequence: CASRVKGIGGYTF.

This clone was counted between two and nine times. This chain uses TRBV7-3 with TRBJ1-1, with D perhaps TRBD1 (6 bases). V shed 6 bases and J shed 5 bases, with 19 bases lying between them. This CDR3 contains 15 residues. CDR1 and CDR2 from the germline V gene are SGHTA and FQGTGA. DNA for the CDR3: TGTGCCAGCAGTACACCCAGGGGCGCGAAGACTGAAGCTTTCTTT. This translates into CASSTPRGAKTEAFF. Full variable domain (missing parts from reference TRBV7-3 and TRBJ1-1): GAGVSQTPSNKVTEKGKYVELRCDPISGHTALYWYRQSLGQGPEFLIYFQGTGAADDSGLPNDRFFAVRPEGSVSTLKIQRTERGDSAVYLCASSTPRGAKTEAFFGQGTRLTVV.

About this clone: At one end the junction does not follow the germline gene, possibly because of a read error. The gene calls are TRBV27 and TRBJ2-1; the D is unclear. The CDR3 consists of 13 residues. CDR1 and CDR2 (germline): MNHEY, SMNVEV (reference sequence). As DNA, the CDR3 is TGTGCCAGCAGTATATCCCGGTACAATGAGCAGTTCTTC. As protein: CASSISRYNEQFF.

This clone was seen only a few times. A much bigger clone sits one base away, suggesting this may be a read error. The V call is TRBV4-1, the J call TRBJ2-4; D is possibly TRBD1 (5 bases). CDR3 length: 16 residues. V lost 0 bases, J lost 8 bases, and 17 bases lay in between. CDR1 MGHRA and CDR2 YSYEKL come from the germline V gene. As DNA, the CDR3 is TGCGCCAGCAGCCAAGAAACCGGGCCAGGGTTGTACATTCAGTACTTC. This encodes CASSQETGPGLYIQYF.

Points on this clone: A much bigger clone sits one base away, suggesting this may be a read error. The CDR3 carries no conserved terminal phenylalanine or tryptophan, so it likely arises from a read error. This chain connects TRBV30 to TRBJ1-1; D call uncertain. The CDR3 extends over 13 amino acids. The V gene's germline CDR1 is GTSNPN and CDR2 SVGIG (reference sequence). The V end lost 0 bases, the J end lost 6 bases, and 11 bases lay between the germline ends. The CDR3 reads CAWSVLVGSEAFL. In DNA, the CDR3 is TGTGCCTGGAGTGTATTGGTCGGGTCTGAAGCTTTCTTG.

The rearrangement links TRBV2 to TRBJ2-7, with 12 nucleotides matching TRBD2. The trim removed 7 bases at V and 6 bases at J, leaving 7 bases unmatched. Germline V CDR1 and CDR2: SNHLY, FYNNEI. The CDR3 is 14 amino acids. CDR3 DNA: TGTGCCAGCAATCTACTAGCGGGAGGTGGCGAGCAGTACTTC. Its protein product is CASNLLAGGGEQYF. Complete variable domain (other parts from reference TRBV2 and TRBJ2-7): EPEVTQTPSHQVTQMGQEVILRCVPISNHLYFYWYRQILGQKVEFLVSFYNNEISEKSEIFDDQFSVERPDGSNFTLKIRSTKLEDSAMYFCASNLLAGGGEQYFGPGTRLTVT.

The chain links TRBV28 to TRBJ2-5; possible D gene TRBD1, 5 bases. The DNA matches TRBJ2-7 better at its end, which makes the J call doubtful. Germline V gives CDR1 MDHEN, CDR2 SYDVKM. This CDR3 has 16 amino acids. The CDR3, as DNA: TGTGCCAGCACTATCGACAGTCCGCTAAGCTCCTACGAGCAGTACTTC. Translated, it gives CASTIDSPLSSYEQYF.

The rearrangement uses TRBV4-2 and TRBJ1-2; 10 bases are a match to TRBD1. From germline, CDR1 is LGHNA and CDR2 YNFKEQ. V shed 1 base, J shed 8 bases, and the junction held 10 bases outside the gene matches. The CDR3 length is 16 residues. The CDR3 spells CASSQVKSGTGDGYTF. In nucleotides, the CDR3 is TGTGCCAGCAGCCAAGTTAAATCCGGGACAGGGGACGGCTACACCTTC.

V is TRBV7-2 and J is TRBJ1-1; TRBD1 matches at 7 bases. Germline CDR1 reads SGHTA; CDR2 reads FQGNSA. The V gene end was trimmed by 3 bases and the J gene end by 5 bases; junction bases not matched to a gene: 6. The CDR3 consists of 14 residues. The CDR3 region is CASSFKGGGTEAFF. DNA of the CDR3: TGTGCCAGCAGCTTCAAAGGGGGCGGGACTGAAGCTTTCTTT.

This chain connects TRBV28 to TRBJ1-2; D is perhaps TRBD1 (6 bases). From germline, CDR1 is MDHEN and CDR2 SYDVKM. Trimming cost V 8 bases and J 3 bases, with 16 bases left between them. The CDR3 has 14 residues. The CDR3, as DNA: TGTGCCAGCGGCGCCGGGGGGGGCGACTATGGCTACACCTTC. It yields the protein CASGAGGGDYGYTF.

This clone was counted a few times. V is TRBV6-1 and J is TRBJ1-1, with D hard to call. CDR3 length equals 13 residues. Germline V CDR1 and CDR2: MNHNS, SASEGT. V lost 6 bases, J lost 6 bases, and 14 bases lay in between. CDR3 nucleotides: TGTGCCAGCAGCCAGGCCCCTACCTCTGAAGCTTTCTTT. Protein sequence: CASSQAPTSEAFF.

The chain uses TRBV11-2 and TRBJ2-1; D remains ambiguous. The CDR3 consists of 14 residues. Germline values: CDR1 SGHAT, CDR2 FQNNGV. With 5 bases removed from V and 10 bases from J, the gap between germline ends came to 18 bases. CDR3 DNA: TGTGCCAGCAGCCTTAAACCCCTAGGTTTCGAGCAGTTCTTC. This codes for CASSLKPLGFEQFF.

The rearrangement joins TRBV18 to TRBJ1-4; the D gene is possibly TRBD1 (5 bases). V lost 3 bases, J lost 3 bases, and 11 bases lay in between. The germline V gene has CDR1 KGHSH and CDR2 LQKENI. This CDR3 has 15 residues. CDR3 DNA: TGTGCCAGCTCACCCGGCCGGGGGGCTAATGAAAAACTGTTTTTT. Its protein product is CASSPGRGANEKLFF.

The V call is TRBV7-2, the J call TRBJ1-2, with D maybe TRBD1 (6 bases). Germline V gene data show CDR1 as SGHTA and CDR2 as FQGNSA. The CDR3 consists of 16 residues. Trimming left V 5 bases short and J 6 bases short, with 22 bases between. The CDR3 region is CASSRSGDVDLHGYTF. As DNA, the CDR3 is TGTGCCAGCAGCCGATCAGGGGACGTAGACCTACATGGCTACACCTTC.

This clone was counted a single time. The chain employs TRBV30 and TRBJ1-2, with D uncertain. Trimming removed 0 bases at V and 6 bases at J, with 11 bases between. The V gene's germline CDR1 is GTSNPN and CDR2 SVGIG (reference sequence). The CDR3 consists of 13 residues. This CDR3 reads CAWSVLAGNGYTF. CDR3 nucleotide sequence: TGTGCCTGGAGTGTACTGGCGGGAAATGGCTACACCTTC.

This sequence joins TRBV7-8 and TRBJ2-2, with D perhaps matching TRBD2 (5 bases). Germline-derived CDR1 and CDR2 are SGHVS and FQNEAQ. This CDR3 spans 14 amino acids. V lost 4 bases and J lost 7, with 13 bases in between. CDR3 coding DNA: TGTGCCAGCAGCTCGGCCCCGGGGAACGGGGAGCTGTTTTTT. Translation: CASSSAPGNGELFF.

This clone was found once. J is TRBJ2-5 and V is TRBV11-1; TRBD2 aligns across 10 bases. The CDR3 contains 16 residues. Trimming at V came to 1 base and at J to 7 bases, leaving 9 bases not matched to a gene. Germline CDR1 reads SGHAT; CDR2 reads FQDESV (reference sequence). DNA for the CDR3: TGTGCCAGCAGCTTAGTCGCAGCGGGAGGGCTTTTGACCCAGTACTTC. Its translation: CASSLVAAGGLLTQYF.

This clone was found once. This sequence joins TRBV10-3 and TRBJ1-2; TRBD1 matches at 7 bases. Trimming took 7 bases from V and 7 from J; bases not matched to a gene: 6. The germline V gene has CDR1 ENHRY and CDR2 SYGVKD. There are 12 residues in the CDR3. The CDR3 coding sequence is TGTGCCATCACCCAGGGGGTGGGTGGCTACACCTTC. Residues: CAITQGVGGYTF.

The chain combines TRBV5-1 with TRBJ2-5; 11 bases line up with TRBD2. The CDR3 runs 17 residues. V dropped 4 bases and J dropped 5; count of bases not matched to a gene: 13. Germline values: CDR1 SGHRS, CDR2 YFSETQ. In DNA, the CDR3 is TGCGCCAGCAGCGCTACTTCTAGCGGGGGGCCGGCGGAGACCCAGTACTTC. This translates into CASSATSSGGPAETQYF.

This clone was counted a few times. The chain is built from TRBV7-8 and TRBJ2-6, with D perhaps TRBD1 (6 bases). The CDR3 has 15 amino acids. Per the germline V gene, CDR1 is SGHVS and CDR2 is FQNEAQ. The germline V and J ends were trimmed by 4 bases and 4 bases, with 11 bases remaining between them. CDR3 DNA sequence: TGTGCCAGCAGCTCGCCAGGGGTCGGGGCCAACGTCCTGACTTTC. Translating gives CASSSPGVGANVLTF.

The V and J genes are TRBV6-6 and TRBJ2-7, with D possibly matching TRBD2 (6 bases). Germline V lookup: CDR1 MNHNY, CDR2 SVGAGI (reference sequence). The germline V and J ends were trimmed by 8 bases and 3 bases, with 11 bases remaining between them. The CDR3 covers 12 residues. DNA of the CDR3: TGTGCCAGCGGGCCGGGAGACTACGAGCAGTACTTC. Translating gives CASGPGDYEQYF.

This clone was observed a few times. This chain links TRBV5-1 with TRBJ2-1; TRBD2 is a possible D gene (6 bases). The V end was cut by 0 bases, the J end by 0 bases, with 13 bases between. There are 17 residues in the CDR3. Germline V gene lookup returns CDR1 SGHRS and CDR2 YFSETQ. The CDR3 reads CASSLEEGLSSYNEQFF. The CDR3 nucleotides read TGCGCCAGCAGCTTGGAGGAGGGGTTGAGCTCCTACAATGAGCAGTTCTTC.